This is a list of T cell receptor beta chains from one sample in a study of blood T cell repertoires in COVID-19. This table comes from immunoSEQ multiplex PCR, and its TCRdb copy is limited to in-frame clones, with some not included. The data hold over 30,000 clones, with roughly 89% observed a single time. Sequencing was performed on peripheral blood. Every receptor here comes from a man in his 70s with active COVID-19. Each CDR3 is given with its conserved first and last residue. The D gene is left open where the match is weak. Not every row has a clone size; where given, it reads once, few, many or a size class.

d_call,j_call,clone_size,v_call,cdr3_aa,cdr3_nt
-,TRBJ2-1,-,TRBV3-1/TRBV3-2,CASSQDPLAASRQFF,TGTGCCAGCAGCCAAGATCCTCTTGCGGCCTCGAGGCAGTTCTTC
-,TRBJ2-1,-,TRBV2,CASVFRRDNEQFF,TGTGCCAGCGTTTTTCGCAGGGACAATGAGCAGTTCTTC
TRBD2,TRBJ2-5,-,TRBV9,CASSVGTSGRSRTQYF,TGTGCCAGCAGCGTTGGGACTAGCGGGAGGAGTCGGACCCAGTACTTC
TRBD1,TRBJ2-1,-,TRBV5-8,CASSLTGGTFNEQFF,TGTGCCAGCAGCTTGACAGGGGGCACTTTCAATGAGCAGTTCTTC
-,TRBJ2-7,-,TRBV12-3/TRBV12-4,CASSFGVQGEQYF,TGTGCCAGCAGTTTCGGGGTCCAGGGGGAGCAGTACTTC
-,TRBJ1-5,once,TRBV4-1,CASSKAPNRDQPQHF,TGCGCCAGCAGCAAAGCCCCCAACAGGGACCAGCCCCAGCATTTT
-,TRBJ2-1,-,TRBV7-9,CASSSNIGGTDYNEQFF,TGTGCCAGCAGCTCGAACATCGGAGGCACGGACTACAATGAGCAGTTCTTC
TRBD1,TRBJ2-3,-,TRBV9,CASSAIRGRGGTDTQYF,TGTGCCAGCAGCGCTATCAGGGGGCGCGGGGGCACAGATACGCAGTATTTT
-,TRBJ2-7,-,TRBV27,CASSFDEQYF,TGTGCCAGCAGTTTCGACGAGCAGTACTTC
TRBD1,TRBJ2-1,-,TRBV28,CASSLKGADYNEQFF,TGTGCCAGCAGTTTAAAGGGGGCTGACTACAATGAGCAGTTCTTC
TRBD1,TRBJ2-1,-,TRBV5-1,CASSRGTEYNEQFF,TGCGCCAGCAGTCGAGGGACAGAGTACAATGAGCAGTTCTTC
-,TRBJ1-1,-,TRBV27,CASSGFRGNTEAFF,TGTGCCAGCAGTGGGTTCAGGGGGAACACTGAAGCTTTCTTT
-,TRBJ1-2,-,TRBV9,CASSAIPQGGYGYTF,TGTGCCAGCAGCGCGATCCCACAGGGCGGCTATGGCTACACCTTC
TRBD2,TRBJ2-2,-,TRBV10-1,CASLAGGPTGELFF,TGCGCCAGCCTAGCGGGAGGGCCAACCGGGGAGCTGTTTTTT
TRBD2,TRBJ2-4,once,TRBV5-6,CASSLLAGGKNIQYF,TGTGCCAGCAGCTTGCTAGCGGGAGGGAAAAACATTCAGTACTTC
-,TRBJ2-1,-,TRBV19,CASSIAQGWVTYNEQFF,TGTGCCAGTAGTATAGCTCAGGGTTGGGTAACCTACAATGAGCAGTTCTTC
TRBD1,TRBJ1-5,-,TRBV7-9,CASSPSGGSNQPQHF,TGTGCCAGCAGCCCGTCAGGGGGGAGCAATCAGCCCCAGCATTTT
-,TRBJ1-1,-,TRBV2,CASSEVGNTEAFF,TGTGCCAGCAGTGAAGTCGGGAACACTGAAGCTTTCTTT
TRBD1,TRBJ2-7,-,TRBV14,CASSGAGTDPTEQYF,TGTGCCAGCAGCGGAGCCGGGACAGATCCAACCGAGCAGTACTTC
-,TRBJ2-1,-,TRBV6-2/TRBV6-3,CASSYSDSESSYNEQFF,TGTGCCAGCAGTTACAGCGACTCGGAGAGCTCCTACAATGAGCAGTTCTTC
TRBD2,TRBJ2-7,-,TRBV4-3,CASSQDWGGGGVEQYF,TGCGCCAGCAGCCAAGATTGGGGCGGCGGGGGTGTCGAGCAGTACTTC
TRBD1,TRBJ2-7,-,TRBV30,CAWGTGAYEQYF,TGTGCCTGGGGGACAGGGGCCTACGAGCAGTACTTC
-,TRBJ1-4,-,TRBV5-6,CASSLGQGNEKLFF,TGTGCCAGCAGCTTGGGCCAGGGGAATGAAAAACTGTTTTTT
-,TRBJ1-1,-,TRBV18,CASSPQGGNTEAFF,TGTGCCAGCTCACCCCAGGGTGGGAACACTGAAGCTTTCTTT